This TCR beta chain was identified during a study of radiotherapy plus CTLA-4 blockade in lung cancer. The repertoire was sequenced with immunoSEQ multiplex PCR; TCRdb's copy has only in-frame clones and lacks some. The table lists fewer than 45,000 clones, around 85% of them singletons, with 5.8% in the top ten. Germline loops: CDR1 SGDLS, CDR2 YYNGEE. The ends were cut back, 0 bases at V and 4 bases at J, with 11 bases in the middle. CDR3 length: 16 amino acids. The sequence came from a human donor with non-small cell lung cancer who had stable disease on radiotherapy plus ipilimumab. This specimen was peripheral blood, taken from a patient treated with radiotherapy plus ipilimumab. V and J are TRBV9 and TRBJ2-6; a weak D match, TRBD1 (5 bases). CDR3 sequence reads: CASSVGQGSGANVLTF. The CDR3 DNA reads TGTGCCAGCAGCGTAGGTCAGGGTTCCGGGGCCAACGTCCTGACTTTC.